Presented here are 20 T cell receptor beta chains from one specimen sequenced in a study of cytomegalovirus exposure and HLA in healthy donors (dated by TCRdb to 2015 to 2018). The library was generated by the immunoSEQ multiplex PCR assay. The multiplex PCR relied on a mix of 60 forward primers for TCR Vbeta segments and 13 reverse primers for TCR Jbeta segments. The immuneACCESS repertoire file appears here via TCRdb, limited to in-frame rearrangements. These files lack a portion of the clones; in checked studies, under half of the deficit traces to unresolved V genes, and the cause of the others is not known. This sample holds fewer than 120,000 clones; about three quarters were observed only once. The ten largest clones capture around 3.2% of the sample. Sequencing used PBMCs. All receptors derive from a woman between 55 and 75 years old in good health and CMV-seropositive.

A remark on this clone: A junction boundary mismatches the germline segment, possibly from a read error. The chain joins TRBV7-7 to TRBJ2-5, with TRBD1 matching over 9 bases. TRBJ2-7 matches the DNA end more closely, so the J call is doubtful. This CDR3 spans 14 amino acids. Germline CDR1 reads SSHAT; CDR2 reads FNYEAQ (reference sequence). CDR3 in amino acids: CASSPGTGIYEQYF. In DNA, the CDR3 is TGTGCTAGCAGCCCAGGGACAGGGATCTACGAGCAGTACTTC.

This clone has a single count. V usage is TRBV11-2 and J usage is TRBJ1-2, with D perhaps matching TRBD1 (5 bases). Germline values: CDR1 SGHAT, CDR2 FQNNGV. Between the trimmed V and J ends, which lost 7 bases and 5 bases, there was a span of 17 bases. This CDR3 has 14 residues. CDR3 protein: CASNPGSRGYGYTF. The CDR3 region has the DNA TGTGCCAGCAACCCCGGGTCTCGGGGGTATGGCTACACCTTC.

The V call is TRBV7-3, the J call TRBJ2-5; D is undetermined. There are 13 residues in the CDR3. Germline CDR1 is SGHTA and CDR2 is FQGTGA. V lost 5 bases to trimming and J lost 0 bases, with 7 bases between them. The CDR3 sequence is CASSPNYQETQYF. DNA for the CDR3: TGTGCCAGCAGCCCGAACTACCAAGAGACCCAGTACTTC.

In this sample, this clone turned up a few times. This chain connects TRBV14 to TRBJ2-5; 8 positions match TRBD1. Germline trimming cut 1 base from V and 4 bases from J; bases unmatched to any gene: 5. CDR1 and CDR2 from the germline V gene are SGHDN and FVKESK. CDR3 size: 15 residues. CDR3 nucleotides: TGTGCCAGCAGCCAAGGCAGGGGGCTCGGAGAGACCCAGTACTTC. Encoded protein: CASSQGRGLGETQYF.

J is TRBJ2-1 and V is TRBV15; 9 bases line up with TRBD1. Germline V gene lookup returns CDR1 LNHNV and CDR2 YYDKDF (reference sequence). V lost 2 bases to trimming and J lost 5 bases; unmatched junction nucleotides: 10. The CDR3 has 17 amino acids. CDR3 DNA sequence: TGTGCCACCAGCAGATTAACAGGGACAGGGCGCCACAATGAGCAGTTCTTC. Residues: CATSRLTGTGRHNEQFF. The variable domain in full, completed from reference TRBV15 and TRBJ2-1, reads DAMVIQNPRYQVTQFGKPVTLSCSQTLNHNVMYWYQQKSSQAPKLLFHYYDKDFNNEADTPDNFQSRRPNTSFCFLDIRSPGLGDTAMYLCATSRLTGTGRHNEQFFGPGTRLTVL.

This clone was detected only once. The CDR3 sequence: CASSQEPIAGVRADTQYF. The CDR3 DNA reads TGTGCCAGCAGCCAAGAACCTATAGCGGGAGTTAGGGCAGATACGCAGTATTTT. The chain combines TRBV4-2 with TRBJ2-3, with TRBD2 identical over 9 bases. V lost 0 bases, J lost 4 bases, and 11 bases stayed unmatched. The CDR3 has 18 amino acids. Germline CDR1 reads LGHNA; CDR2 reads YNFKEQ.

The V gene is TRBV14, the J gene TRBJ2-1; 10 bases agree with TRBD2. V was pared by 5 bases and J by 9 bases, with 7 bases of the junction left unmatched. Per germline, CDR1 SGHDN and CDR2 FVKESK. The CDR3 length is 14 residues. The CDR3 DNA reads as TGTGCCAGCAGCTTGCTAGCGGGAGTAAGTGAGCAGTTCTTC. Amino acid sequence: CASSLLAGVSEQFF.

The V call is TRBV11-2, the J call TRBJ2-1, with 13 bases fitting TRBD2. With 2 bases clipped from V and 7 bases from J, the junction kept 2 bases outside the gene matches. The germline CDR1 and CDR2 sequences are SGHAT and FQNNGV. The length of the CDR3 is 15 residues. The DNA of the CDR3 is TGTGCCAGCAGCTTACGACTAGCGGGAGGTAATGAGCAGTTCTTC. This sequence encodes CASSLRLAGGNEQFF.

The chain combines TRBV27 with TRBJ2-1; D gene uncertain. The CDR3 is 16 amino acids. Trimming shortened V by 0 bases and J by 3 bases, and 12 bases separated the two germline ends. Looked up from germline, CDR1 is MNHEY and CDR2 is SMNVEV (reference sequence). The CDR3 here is CASSLSRPNLYNEQFF. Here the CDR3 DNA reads TGTGCCAGCAGTTTATCGCGGCCGAACCTCTACAATGAGCAGTTCTTC.

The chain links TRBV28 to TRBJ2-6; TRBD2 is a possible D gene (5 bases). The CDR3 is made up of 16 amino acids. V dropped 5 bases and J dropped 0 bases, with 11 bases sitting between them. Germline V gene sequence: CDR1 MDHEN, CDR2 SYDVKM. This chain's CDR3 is CASSLTGVSGANVLTF. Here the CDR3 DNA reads TGTGCCAGCAGTCTGACCGGGGTCTCTGGGGCCAACGTCCTGACTTTC. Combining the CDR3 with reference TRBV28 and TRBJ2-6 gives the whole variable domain DVKVTQSSRYLVKRTGEKVFLECVQDMDHENMFWYRQDPGLGLRLIYFSYDVKMKEKGDIPEGYSVSREKKERFSLILESASTNQTSMYLCASSLTGVSGANVLTFGAGSRLTVL.

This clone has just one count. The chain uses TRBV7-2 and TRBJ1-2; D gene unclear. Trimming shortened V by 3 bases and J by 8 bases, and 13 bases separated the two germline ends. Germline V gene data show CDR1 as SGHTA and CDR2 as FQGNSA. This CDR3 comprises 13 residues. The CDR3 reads CASSLVLGVGYTF. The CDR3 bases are TGTGCCAGCAGCTTGGTTCTCGGGGTCGGCTACACCTTC.

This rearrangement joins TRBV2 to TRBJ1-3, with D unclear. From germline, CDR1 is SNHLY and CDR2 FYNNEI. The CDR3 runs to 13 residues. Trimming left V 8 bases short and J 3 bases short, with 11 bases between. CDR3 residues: CASHGERGNTIYF. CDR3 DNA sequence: TGTGCCAGCCACGGGGAGCGTGGAAACACCATATATTTT.

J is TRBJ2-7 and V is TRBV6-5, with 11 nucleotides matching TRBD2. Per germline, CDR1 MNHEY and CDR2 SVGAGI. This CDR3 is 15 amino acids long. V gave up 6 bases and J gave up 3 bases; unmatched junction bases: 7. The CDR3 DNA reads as TGTGCCAGCAGCAAAGGGACTAGCGGAGACTACGAGCAGTACTTC. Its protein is CASSKGTSGDYEQYF.

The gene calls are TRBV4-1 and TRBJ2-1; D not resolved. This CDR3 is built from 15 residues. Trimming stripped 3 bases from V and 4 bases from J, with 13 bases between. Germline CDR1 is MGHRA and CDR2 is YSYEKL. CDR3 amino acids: CASSHAARSYNEQFF. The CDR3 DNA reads TGCGCCAGCAGCCATGCCGCTAGGTCATACAATGAGCAGTTCTTC.

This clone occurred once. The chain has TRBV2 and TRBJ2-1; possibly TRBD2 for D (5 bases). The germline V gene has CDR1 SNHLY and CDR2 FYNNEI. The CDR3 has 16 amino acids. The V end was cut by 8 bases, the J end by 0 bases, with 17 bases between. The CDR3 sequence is CASSIKRSSSYNEQFF. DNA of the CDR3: TGTGCCAGCTCGATAAAGCGGTCGAGCTCCTACAATGAGCAGTTCTTC.

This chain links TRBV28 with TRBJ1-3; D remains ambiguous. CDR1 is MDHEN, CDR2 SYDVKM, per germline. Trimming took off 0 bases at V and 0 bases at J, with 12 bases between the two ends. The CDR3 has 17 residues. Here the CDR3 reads CASSLWAGQDSGNTIYF. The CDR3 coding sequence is TGTGCCAGCAGTTTATGGGCCGGTCAGGACTCTGGAAACACCATATATTTT.

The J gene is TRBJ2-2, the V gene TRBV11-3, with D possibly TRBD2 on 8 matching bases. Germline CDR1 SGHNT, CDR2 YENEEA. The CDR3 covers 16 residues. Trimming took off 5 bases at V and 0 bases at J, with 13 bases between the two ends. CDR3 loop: CASSPGGTANTGELFF. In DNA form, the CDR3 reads TGTGCCAGCAGCCCGGGAGGGACAGCGAACACCGGGGAGCTGTTTTTT.

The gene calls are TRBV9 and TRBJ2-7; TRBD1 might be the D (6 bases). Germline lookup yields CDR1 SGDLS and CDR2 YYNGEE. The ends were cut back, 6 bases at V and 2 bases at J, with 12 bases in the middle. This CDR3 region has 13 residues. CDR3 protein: CASNPTGTYEQYF. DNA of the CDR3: TGTGCCAGCAACCCGACAGGTACCTACGAGCAGTACTTC.

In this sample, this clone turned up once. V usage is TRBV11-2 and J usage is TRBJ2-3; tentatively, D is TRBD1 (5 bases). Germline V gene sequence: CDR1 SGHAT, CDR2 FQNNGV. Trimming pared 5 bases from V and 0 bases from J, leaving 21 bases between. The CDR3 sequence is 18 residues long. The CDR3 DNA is TGTGCCAGCAGCGCCACTATACTCACAGGCCAGAGCACAGATACGCAGTATTTT. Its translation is CASSATILTGQSTDTQYF.

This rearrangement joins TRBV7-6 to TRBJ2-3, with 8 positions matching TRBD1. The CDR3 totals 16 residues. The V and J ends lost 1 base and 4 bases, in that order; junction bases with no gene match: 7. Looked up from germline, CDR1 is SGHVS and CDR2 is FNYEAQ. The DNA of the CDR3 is TGTGCCAGCAGCTTAGTGAGGCAGGGGGCTTCAGATACGCAGTATTTT. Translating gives CASSLVRQGASDTQYF.